This T cell receptor beta chain was profiled in a study of T cells in Graves' hyperthyroidism and ophthalmopathy. Study results and limitations: Ophthalmopathy onset followed model prediction by a median about six months. The majority of expanded thyroid clonotypes above 0.001 also appeared in blood.

Germline CDR1 and CDR2: SGHTA and FQGNSA. CDR3 length: 16 amino acids. V was pared by 6 bases and J by 2 bases, with 11 bases of the junction left unmatched. The study defined stable Graves' hyperthyroidism as no ophthalmopathy progression within 18 months. Uncontrolled infection, other autoimmune disease, pregnancy or lactation barred patients from enrollment. RNA transcripts provided the source from which TCR beta CDR3 regions were amplified. Primed by the HTBI set, a first-round RT-PCR was run on the TCR CDR3. TCRdb recomputed calls from the multiplex PCR reads with MiXCR, one row per CDR3 protein. The table lists about 700,000 distinct CDR3 sequences, approximately 15% of them singletons, with more than 8.5% in the top ten. Comments on this clonotype: Its specificity is unknown.

V is TRBV7-2 and J is TRBJ2-3; TRBD1 matches at 7 bases. Sequencing was carried out using blood. The receptor comes from a woman aged 18-29 years with Graves' hyperthyroidism. The CDR3 DNA reads TGTGCCAGCAGGTTACGAGGGGGCCGGTTCACAGATACGCAGTATTTT. It encodes CASRLRGGRFTDTQYF.